A selection of T cell receptor beta chains follows, all from one sample in a study of T-cell memory formation after mild COVID-19. MiXCR, applied by TCRdb to the 5' RACE reads, yields one record per CDR3 protein. The data contain 180,000 or so distinct CDR3 sequences, under 14% of them singletons. The specimen sequenced was PBMCs or a T cell subset sorted from them (not recorded which). These TCRs come from a man aged 18-30 years who had mild COVID-19 (a few samples of this study predate the infection). Cell type and time point are not known. Both conserved end residues are part of each CDR3.

V gene	J gene	CDR3 protein
TRBV2	TRBJ1-4	CASSAEGTGSEKLFF
TRBV6-5	TRBJ2-5	CASSPPGRGETQYF
TRBV6-1	TRBJ2-1	CASSGDRGWSEQFF
TRBV10-3	TRBJ2-3	CAITPGGSDTQYF
TRBV20-1	TRBJ2-3	CSARDGQGGFDTQYF
TRBV7-2	TRBJ2-2	CASSPPGELFF
TRBV6-5	TRBJ1-2	CASSYLRGAGDYGYTF
TRBV20-1	TRBJ1-1	CSATGGTEAFF
TRBV5-1	TRBJ2-5	CASSPYGLLQETQYF
TRBV14	TRBJ1-2	CASSHGHYGYTF
TRBV7-2	TRBJ1-2	CASSLATAGTGYTF
TRBV12-5	TRBJ2-5	CASARTGEETQYF
TRBV6-5	TRBJ2-1	CASRFSTKQFF
TRBV20-1	TRBJ1-6	CSASESNSPLHF
TRBV21-1	TRBJ1-6	CASSKTRDLGDSPLHF
TRBV6-2/TRBV6-3	TRBJ2-5	CASSYWTASETQYF
TRBV27	TRBJ2-7	CASSLSGGLYEQYF
TRBV18	TRBJ1-1	CASSPRLANTEAFF
TRBV4-1	TRBJ1-5	CASSQRSDRSDQPQHF
TRBV5-1	TRBJ2-1	CASSYGTDVYNEQFF
TRBV12-3/TRBV12-4	TRBJ1-5	CASSPRRGGFSNQPQHF
TRBV7-2	TRBJ2-1	CASSWTQRVGDEQFF
TRBV20-1	TRBJ2-7	CSARGGQGPYEQYF
TRBV29-1	TRBJ2-5	CSVEPQETQYF
TRBV21-1	TRBJ2-3	CASSNPIPRHGPDTQYF
TRBV20-1	TRBJ2-6	CSARGLSAGANVLTF
TRBV5-1	TRBJ2-3	CASSITGDTQYF
TRBV3-1	TRBJ2-7	CASRLAGAHYEQYF
TRBV10-2	TRBJ2-3	CATAGGSGTDTQYF
TRBV6-8	TRBJ2-1	CASTTKWSEQFF
TRBV7-3	TRBJ2-5	CASSKGLAPGETQYF
TRBV5-4	TRBJ2-3	CASSFGGGVTDTQYF
TRBV18	TRBJ2-5	CASSPTSSPETQYF
TRBV12-3/TRBV12-4	TRBJ2-3	CASRICTGTGTDTQYF
TRBV6-5	TRBJ1-6	CASSARGGQGTNNSPLHF
TRBV2	TRBJ2-7	CASRRDRYEQYF
TRBV12-3/TRBV12-4	TRBJ2-3	CASSLGGDTQYF
TRBV5-6	TRBJ2-7	CASSEWGVYEQYF
TRBV6-5	TRBJ2-3	CASSSQLATDTQYF
TRBV5-6	TRBJ2-2	CASSALGKGVTGELFF
TRBV29-1	TRBJ1-1	CSVEVQGNTEAFF
TRBV5-6	TRBJ2-1	CASSTTGESYNEQFF
TRBV12-5	TRBJ1-1	CASGLGQRAFF
TRBV9	TRBJ2-5	CASSVAPQAMRDQYF